One and the same sample provided the 8 T cell receptor beta chains below, sequenced in a study of T cell changes during pregnancy in multiple sclerosis. TCRdb's table, derived via immunoSEQ multiplex PCR, lists solely in-frame clones and lacks some. The data contain 51,000 or so clones, around 93% of them seen just once; the ten biggest clones take up around 2%. The sample here was peripheral blood, taken in the second trimester of pregnancy. These receptor sequences come from a female donor with multiple sclerosis, enrolled in a pregnancy study.

J is TRBJ1-1 and V is TRBV19, with TRBD1 matching 7 bases. The germline gives CDR1 LNHDA, CDR2 SQIVND (reference sequence). CDR3 length: 12 amino acids. V dropped 4 bases and J dropped 5; count of bases not matched to a gene: 1. Written as DNA, the CDR3 is TGTGCCAGTAGTAAACAGGGGACTGAAGCTTTCTTT. This gives the protein CASSKQGTEAFF. Full variable domain (remainder filled in from reference TRBV19 and TRBJ1-1): DGGITQSPKYLFRKEGQNVTLSCEQNLNHDAMYWYRQDPGQGLRLIYYSQIVNDFQKGDIAEGYSVSREKKESFPLTVTSAQKNPTAFYLCASSKQGTEAFFGQGTRLTVV.

This rearrangement joins TRBV19 to TRBJ2-1; D is possibly TRBD2 (6 bases). This CDR3 has 16 residues. V dropped 5 bases and J dropped 1 base, with 15 bases sitting between them. CDR1 LNHDA and CDR2 SQIVND come from the germline V gene (reference sequence). The CDR3 DNA follows: TGTGCCAGTAGTTCGGGGGACCTGCCTTCCTACAATGAGCAGTTCTTC. It yields the protein CASSSGDLPSYNEQFF.

This chain connects TRBV19 to TRBJ2-5, with 8 bases aligning to TRBD1. Germline V gene data show CDR1 as LNHDA and CDR2 as SQIVND (reference sequence). The CDR3 contains 16 residues. The ends lost 3 bases at V and 0 bases at J; junction bases unmatched: 6. DNA of the CDR3: TGTGCCAGTAGTATTTCACAGGGGGTGTACCAAGAGACCCAGTACTTC. Amino acid sequence: CASSISQGVYQETQYF.

This clone has just one count. The chain employs TRBV27 and TRBJ2-3; 7 bases align to TRBD2. The CDR3 covers 15 residues. Looked up from germline, CDR1 is MNHEY and CDR2 is SMNVEV (reference sequence). V lost 6 bases and J lost 4; bases outside the gene matches: 10. CDR3 residues: CASRQAGVIADTQYF. The CDR3, as DNA: TGTGCCAGCAGGCAGGCGGGAGTCATCGCAGATACGCAGTATTTT.

The chain has TRBV19 and TRBJ1-1; D is possibly TRBD1 (6 bases). The CDR3 sequence is 21 residues long. Deletions cut 2 bases from V and 0 bases from J, with 28 bases between. Germline V CDR1 and CDR2: LNHDA, SQIVND (reference sequence). In DNA form, the CDR3 reads TGTGCCAGTAGTATAAGAGGTTGGGGACAACCAAGCGTTAAGGTGAACACTGAAGCTTTCTTT. It specifies CASSIRGWGQPSVKVNTEAFF.

V is TRBV6-6 and J is TRBJ1-4, with D perhaps matching TRBD1 (6 bases). V was pared by 4 bases and J by 7 bases, with 16 bases between. This CDR3 is built from 15 residues. Germline V gives CDR1 MNHNY, CDR2 SVGAGI (reference sequence). The CDR3 reads CASSSTGKEAEKLFF. CDR3 bases: TGTGCCAGCAGTTCCACAGGGAAGGAGGCTGAAAAACTGTTTTTT.

In its sample, this clone was seen once. V is TRBV10-3 and J is TRBJ2-1, with D perhaps TRBD1 (5 bases). Germline CDR1 is ENHRY and CDR2 is SYGVKD. V dropped 9 bases and J dropped 0 bases, with 9 bases sitting between them. The CDR3 has 13 residues. The CDR3 DNA sequence: TGTGCCATTCGACAGAGCTCCTACAATGAGCAGTTCTTC. Translated: CAIRQSSYNEQFF.

This CDR3 is CASSPISPDRGEKLFF. In DNA, the CDR3 is TGCGCCAGCAGCCCGATTTCCCCCGACAGGGGAGAAAAACTGTTTTTT. V is TRBV4-3 and J is TRBJ1-4; 8 bases align to TRBD1. The CDR3 is 16 amino acids. The germline V gene encodes CDR1 LGHNA and CDR2 YSLEER. V dropped 4 bases and J dropped 8; count of bases not matched to a gene: 12.